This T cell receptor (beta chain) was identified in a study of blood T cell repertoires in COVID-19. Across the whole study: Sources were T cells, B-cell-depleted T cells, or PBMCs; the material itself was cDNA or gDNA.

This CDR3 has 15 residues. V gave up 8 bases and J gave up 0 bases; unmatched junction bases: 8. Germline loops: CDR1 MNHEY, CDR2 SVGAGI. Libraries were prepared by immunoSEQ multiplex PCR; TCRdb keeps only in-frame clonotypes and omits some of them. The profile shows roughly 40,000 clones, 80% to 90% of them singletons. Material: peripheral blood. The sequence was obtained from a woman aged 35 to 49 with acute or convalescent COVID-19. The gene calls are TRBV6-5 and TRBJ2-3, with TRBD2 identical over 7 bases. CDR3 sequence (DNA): TGTGCCAGCGAGTACAACGGGGGGAGCACAGATACGCAGTATTTT. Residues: CASEYNGGSTDTQYF.